This is a list of T cell receptor beta chains from one sample in a study of CD8 T cells in ankylosing spondylitis. TCRdb reprocessed the 5' RACE reads with MiXCR, giving one entry per CDR3 protein. The sample has some 92,000 distinct CDR3 sequences; around 25% are singletons. Sequencing was carried out using blood, either unsorted or a sorted T cell fraction (not recorded which). The receptors stem from a male donor with ankylosing spondylitis or in good health (not recorded which). Each CDR3 is given with its conserved first and last residue. The order of the fields is J gene, clone size, V gene, D gene, CDR3 protein, CDR3 DNA. A D gene is named only where the DNA matches it firmly. A row's size may be missing; if present it is once, few, many or a size class.

>TRBJ1-5|NA|TRBV20-1|TRBD1
CSASSTSGGSQPQHF
TGCAGTGCTAGCTCAACTTCAGGGGGCAGCCAGCCCCAGCATTTT
>TRBJ2-3|NA|TRBV11-2|TRBD2
CASSLTSSDTQYF
TGTGCCAGCAGCTTGACTAGCTCAGATACGCAGTATTTT
>TRBJ2-5|many|TRBV5-6|NA
CASSLGMEQYETQYF
TGTGCCAGCAGCTTGGGAATGGAGCAGTACGAGACCCAGTACTTC
>TRBJ2-2|NA|TRBV5-5|NA
CASSEGPHGELFF
TGTGCCAGCAGCGAGGGACCTCACGGGGAGCTGTTTTTT
>TRBJ2-5|NA|TRBV2|TRBD1
CASSEGTGGVYGETQYF
TGTGCCAGCAGTGAGGGGACAGGGGGCGTGTATGGCGAGACCCAGTACTTC
>TRBJ1-1|many|TRBV28|NA
CASSLHSMNTEAFF
TGTGCCAGCAGTTTACACAGCATGAACACTGAAGCTTTCTTT
>TRBJ2-1|NA|TRBV11-2|NA
CASSSKLSSYNEQFF
TGTGCCAGCAGCTCCAAGCTGAGCTCCTACAATGAGCAGTTCTTC
>TRBJ2-3|few|TRBV12-3/TRBV12-4|NA
CASSSSTNTQYF
NA
>TRBJ1-1|few|TRBV18|NA
CASSRTEGTNTEAFF
TGTGCCAGCTCGCGGACGGAGGGGACGAACACTGAAGCTTTCTTT
>TRBJ2-5|few|TRBV3-1|TRBD2
CASSRGLAGRETQYF
TGTGCCAGCAGCCGGGGACTAGCGGGAAGGGAGACCCAGTACTTC